The 10 T cell receptor beta chains given below trace back to one sample, sequenced in a study of T cell clonality in common variable immunodeficiency. Measured with immunoSEQ multiplex PCR; TCRdb has only the in-frame clones, and not every one. The sample presents 25,000 to 35,000 clones, none singletons. Study-wide results and caveats: Fewer deletions and N-nucleotide insertions were reportedly seen in common variable immunodeficiency TCR beta sequences.

The antigens these receptors bind are not known. Sequences were obtained from peripheral blood mononuclear cells. The receptors derive from a human donor with common variable immunodeficiency.

This clone was observed at least ten times. The sequence runs out 3 residues before the end of the CDR3; the remainder is reconstructed from the germline J gene. The chain combines TRBV20-1 with TRBJ2-2; tentative D call: TRBD2 (6 bases). V was shortened by 3 bases and J by 2 bases, with 7 bases between the two germline ends. The CDR3 is made up of 13 amino acids. Germline V gives CDR1 DFQATT, CDR2 SNEGSKA (reference sequence). This chain's CDR3 is CSARGGNTGELFF. The CDR3 bases that were read are TGCAGTGCTAGGGGGGGAAACACCGGGGAG.

As to this clone: The read ends 3 residues before the CDR3 terminus; that terminus is restored from the germline J gene. This chain uses TRBV5-1 with TRBJ2-7, with 10 bases that match TRBD2. The CDR3 is 15 amino acids. Germline CDR1 is SGHRS and CDR2 is YFSETQ. The V gene end was trimmed by 2 bases and the J gene end by 2 bases; junction bases not matched to a gene: 4. The CDR3 bases that were read are TGCGCCAGCAGCTTCACGCTAGCGGGAGCCTACGAG. Protein: CASSFTLAGAYE. The CDR3 in full is CASSFTLAGAYEQYF.

This clone was recorded at least ten times. The CDR3 end is not reached by the read, which stops 3 residues before it; the germline J gene fills it in. This rearrangement joins TRBV6-1 to TRBJ2-3; D may be TRBD1 (6 bases). The CDR3 contains 12 residues. Germline V lookup: CDR1 MNHNS, CDR2 SASEGT. This CDR3 is CASSATGSAQYF. CDR3 bases read: TGTGCCAGCAGTGCTACAGGGTCGGCG.

Remarks on this clone: The read comes to an end 3 residues before the CDR3 does, leaving the germline J gene to fill in the end. The V and J genes are TRBV5-1 and TRBJ2-7; 15 bases map to TRBD2. CDR1 and CDR2 (germline): SGHRS, YFSETQ. This CDR3 has 15 amino acids. With 4 bases clipped from V and 5 bases from J, the junction kept 4 bases outside the gene matches. The sequenced CDR3 bases are TGCGCCAGCAGCGGGGGGACTAGCGGGAGGAACGAG. This encodes CASSGGTSGRNE. The complete CDR3 protein is CASSGGTSGRNEQYF.

CDR3 DNA, as far as it was read: TGTGCCAGCTCACCGCGGGGGCGGGAGACC. Translating gives CASSPRGRET. The whole CDR3 is CASSPRGRETQYF. This chain connects TRBV18 to TRBJ2-5; weak D call: TRBD2 (7 bases). The read terminates 3 residues before the CDR3 end, so the remaining end is supplied by the germline J gene. The V and J ends lost 3 bases and 5 bases respectively, with 10 bases between them. CDR1 and CDR2 from the germline V gene are KGHSH and LQKENI. The CDR3 length is 13 residues.

This clone appeared a few times. The read halts 3 residues ahead of the CDR3 end, with the missing end drawn from the germline J gene. The chain carries TRBV20-1 and TRBJ1-1; 7 bases are shared with TRBD1. The CDR3 runs to 13 residues. Germline CDR1 reads DFQATT; CDR2 reads SNEGSKA (reference sequence). V dropped 4 bases and J dropped 2; count of bases not matched to a gene: 4. Incomplete CDR3 DNA: TGCAGTGCTATTCGGGACAGCAACACTGAA. Protein sequence: CSAIRDSNTE. The entire CDR3 sequence reads CSAIRDSNTEAFF.

A remark on this clone: The read halts 3 residues ahead of the CDR3 end, with the missing end drawn from the germline J gene. The chain has TRBV20-1 and TRBJ2-1, with 10 bases that match TRBD2. The J segment lost 6 bases and the V segment lost 4 bases, leaving 9 bases of the junction unmatched. The CDR3 is 15 amino acids. Germline-derived CDR1 and CDR2 are DFQATT and SNEGSKA (reference sequence). The CDR3 bases that were read are TGCAGTGCTAAAAGAGCGGGAGGGCCGGTCAATGAG. This encodes CSAKRAGGPVNE. The entire CDR3 reads CSAKRAGGPVNEQFF.

This clone was observed many times. Coverage ceases 3 residues before the CDR3 finishes, and the germline J gene fills in the end. The chain is built from TRBV11-2 and TRBJ2-5; D remains ambiguous. Between the trimmed V and J ends, which lost 5 bases and 2 bases, there was a span of 3 bases. The germline V gene encodes CDR1 SGHAT and CDR2 FQNNGV. This CDR3 is built from 11 residues. CDR3 residues: CASSHQETQYF. The CDR3 DNA, read in part, is TGTGCCAGCAGCCATCAAGAGACC.

In this sample, this clone turned up many times. The CDR3 here is CASSLAGTSGIYNEQFF. Incomplete CDR3 DNA: TGCGCCAGCAGCTTGGCGGGGACTAGCGGGATTTACAATGAG. This chain uses TRBV5-1 with TRBJ2-1; 13 positions agree with TRBD2. The sequenced fragment ends 3 residues before the CDR3 boundary, so the rest is inferred from the germline J gene. Germline assignment: CDR1 SGHRS and CDR2 YFSETQ. CDR3 length: 17 amino acids. J lost 4 bases, V lost 0 bases, and 4 bases had no gene match.

Many counts were recorded for this clone. Sequencing ends 3 residues short of the CDR3 end; the germline J gene provides the rest. The chain joins TRBV4-2 to TRBJ2-5; 12 bases agree with TRBD2. Trimming removed 2 bases from V and 5 bases from J; junction bases left unmatched: 9. The CDR3 totals 17 residues. Germline V gene lookup returns CDR1 LGHNA and CDR2 YNFKEQ. The chain's CDR3 is CASSQTVLAGGWETQYF. CDR3 DNA, as far as it was read: TGTGCCAGCAGCCAAACCGTTCTAGCGGGAGGGTGGGAGACC.